The present T cell receptor beta chain was sequenced within a study of cytomegalovirus exposure and HLA in healthy donors. The PCR ran on 60 Vbeta and 13 Jbeta primers. Clones were read by immunoSEQ multiplex PCR, and TCRdb kept only the in-frame ones, dropping some. The repertoire holds roughly 120,000 clones, with around 80% as singletons. This CDR3 comprises 15 residues. V shed 6 bases, J shed 6 bases, and the junction held 4 bases outside the gene matches. CDR1 and CDR2 from the germline V gene are LNHDA and SQIVND (reference sequence). The receptor comes from a man aged 18-30 years in good health and CMV-seronegative. The sample comprised PBMCs. This chain connects TRBV19 to TRBJ2-1; TRBD2 agrees at 14 bases. The CDR3 DNA reads as TGTGCCAGTAGCTCGGGACTAGCGGGAGCCAATGAGCAGTTCTTC. The encoded protein is CASSSGLAGANEQFF.